This T cell receptor beta chain was identified during a study of cytomegalovirus exposure and HLA in healthy donors. Regarding the study as a whole: Likely technical artifact: a cluster of highly shared sequence variants. Later work found that TCR association rates differed between HLA loci; DRB1 had the most and HLA-C the fewest. Researchers counted roughly 150 TCR beta chains as cytomegalovirus-associated.

To note about this clone: The target antigen is unknown.

These donors, healthy bone marrow donors, were studied. V dropped 2 bases and J dropped 1 base, with 9 bases sitting between them. The CDR3 covers 14 residues. Germline V gene lookup returns CDR1 SGHNT and CDR2 YYREEE (reference sequence). 60 Vbeta and 13 Jbeta primers were used in PCR. Clones were sequenced by immunoSEQ multiplex PCR, and TCRdb holds only the in-frame ones, with some missing. Here the sample spans around 100,000 clones, 81% being singletons. Sequencing was carried out using PBMCs. This receptor was obtained from a woman in her 70s in good health and CMV-seropositive. The genes are TRBV5-4 and TRBJ2-5, with a tentative D call TRBD1 (5 bases). CDR3 in DNA: TGTGCCAGCAGCTTACCGCAGGGCCAAGAGACCCAGTACTTC. Encoded protein: CASSLPQGQETQYF.